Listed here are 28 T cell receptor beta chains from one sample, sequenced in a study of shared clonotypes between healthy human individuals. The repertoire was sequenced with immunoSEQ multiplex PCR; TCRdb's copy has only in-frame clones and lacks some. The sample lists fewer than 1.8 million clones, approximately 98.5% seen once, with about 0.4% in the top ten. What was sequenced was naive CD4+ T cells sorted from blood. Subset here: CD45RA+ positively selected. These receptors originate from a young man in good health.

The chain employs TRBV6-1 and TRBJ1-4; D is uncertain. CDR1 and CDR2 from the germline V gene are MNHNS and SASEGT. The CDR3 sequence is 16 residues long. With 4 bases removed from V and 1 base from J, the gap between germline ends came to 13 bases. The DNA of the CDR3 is TGTGCCAGCAGTGCCACCCTCGGCCGAACTAATGAAAAACTGTTTTTT. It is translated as CASSATLGRTNEKLFF.

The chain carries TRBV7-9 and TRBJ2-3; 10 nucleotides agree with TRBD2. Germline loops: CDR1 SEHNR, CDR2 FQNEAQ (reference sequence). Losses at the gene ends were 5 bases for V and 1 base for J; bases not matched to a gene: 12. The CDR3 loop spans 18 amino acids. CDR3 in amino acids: CASSPILGLALGTDTQYF. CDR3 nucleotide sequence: TGTGCCAGCAGCCCGATTTTGGGACTAGCGCTTGGCACAGATACGCAGTATTTT.

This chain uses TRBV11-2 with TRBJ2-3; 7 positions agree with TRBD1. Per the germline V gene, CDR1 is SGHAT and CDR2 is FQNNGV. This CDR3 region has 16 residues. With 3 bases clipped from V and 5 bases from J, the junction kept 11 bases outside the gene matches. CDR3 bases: TGTGCCAGCAGCTTTCTACAGGGGAATTTTAAAGATACGCAGTATTTT. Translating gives CASSFLQGNFKDTQYF. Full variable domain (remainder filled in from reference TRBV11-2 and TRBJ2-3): EAGVAQSPRYKIIEKRQSVAFWCNPISGHATLYWYQQILGQGPKLLIQFQNNGVVDDSQLPKDRFSAERLKGVDSTLKIQPAKLEDSAVYLCASSFLQGNFKDTQYFGPGTRLTVL.

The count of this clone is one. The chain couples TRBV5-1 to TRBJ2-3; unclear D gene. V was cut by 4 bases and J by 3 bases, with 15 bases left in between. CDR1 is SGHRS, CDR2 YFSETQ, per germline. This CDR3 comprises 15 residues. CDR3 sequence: CASSILSVPTDTQYF. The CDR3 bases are TGCGCCAGCAGCATATTATCCGTACCAACAGATACGCAGTATTTT.

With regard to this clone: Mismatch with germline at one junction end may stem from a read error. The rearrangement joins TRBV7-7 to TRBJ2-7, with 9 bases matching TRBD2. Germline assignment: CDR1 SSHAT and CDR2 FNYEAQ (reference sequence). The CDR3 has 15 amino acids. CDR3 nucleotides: TGTGCTAGCAGCTTAAGAGCGGGAGGCGCCTACGAGCAGTACTTC. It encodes CASSLRAGGAYEQYF.

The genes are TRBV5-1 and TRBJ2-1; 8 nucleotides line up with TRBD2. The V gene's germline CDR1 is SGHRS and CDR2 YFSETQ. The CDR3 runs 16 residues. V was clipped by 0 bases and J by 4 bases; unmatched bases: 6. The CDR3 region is CASSLGGTRSYNEQFF. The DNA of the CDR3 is TGCGCCAGCAGCTTGGGAGGGACTAGAAGTTACAATGAGCAGTTCTTC.

The CDR3 DNA is TGTGCCAGCATCGCTCGAGTACGCTACGAGCAGTACTTC. Translation: CASIARVRYEQYF. The chain joins TRBV6-1 to TRBJ2-7; D unresolved. Looked up from germline, CDR1 is MNHNS and CDR2 is SASEGT. This CDR3 is built from 13 residues. V lost 7 bases to trimming and J lost 3 bases, with 13 bases between them.

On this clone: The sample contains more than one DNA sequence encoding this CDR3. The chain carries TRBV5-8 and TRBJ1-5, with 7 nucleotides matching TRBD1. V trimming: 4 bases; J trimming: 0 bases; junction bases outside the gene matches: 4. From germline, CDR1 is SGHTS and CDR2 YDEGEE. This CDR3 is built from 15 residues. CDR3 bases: TGTGCCAGCAGCCCCGGGACAGTTAGCAATCAGCCCCAGCATTTT. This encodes CASSPGTVSNQPQHF.

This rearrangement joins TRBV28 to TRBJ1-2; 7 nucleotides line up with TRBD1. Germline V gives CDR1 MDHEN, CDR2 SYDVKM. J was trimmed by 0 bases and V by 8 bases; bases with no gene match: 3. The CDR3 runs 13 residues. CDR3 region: CASEGQTNYGYTF. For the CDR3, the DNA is TGTGCCAGCGAGGGACAGACTAACTATGGCTACACCTTC.

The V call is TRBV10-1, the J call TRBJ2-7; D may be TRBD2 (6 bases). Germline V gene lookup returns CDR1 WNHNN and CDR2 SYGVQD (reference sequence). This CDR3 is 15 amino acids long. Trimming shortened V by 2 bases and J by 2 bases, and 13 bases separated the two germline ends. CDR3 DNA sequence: TGCGCCAGCAGTGAGGGTGGGACTCCTCCCTACGAGCAGTACTTC. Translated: CASSEGGTPPYEQYF.

CDR3 nucleotide sequence: TGTGCCAGCAGCCATACAGGGGGCGGAGAGGCTGTCACCTTC. This gives the protein CASSHTGGGEAVTF. The chain uses TRBV27 and TRBJ1-2; 9 bases are a match to TRBD1. The V and J ends lost 6 bases and 13 bases, in that order; junction bases with no gene match: 15. The V gene's germline CDR1 is MNHEY and CDR2 SMNVEV (reference sequence). The CDR3 is 14 amino acids.

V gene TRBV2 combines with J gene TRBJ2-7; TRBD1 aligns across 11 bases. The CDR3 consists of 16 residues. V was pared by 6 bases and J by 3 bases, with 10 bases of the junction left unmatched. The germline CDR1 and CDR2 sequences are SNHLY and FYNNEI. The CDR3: CASSIGGQGVIYEQYF. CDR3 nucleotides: TGTGCCAGCAGCATTGGGGGACAGGGGGTGATCTACGAGCAGTACTTC.

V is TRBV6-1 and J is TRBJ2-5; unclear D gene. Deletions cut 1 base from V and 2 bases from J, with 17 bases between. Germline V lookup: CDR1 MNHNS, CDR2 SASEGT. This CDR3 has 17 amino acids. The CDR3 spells CASSEGVGPTGQETQYF. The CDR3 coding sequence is TGTGCCAGCAGTGAAGGTGTCGGCCCGACCGGACAAGAGACCCAGTACTTC.

CDR3 sequence: CASSYAETVYGYTF. In DNA, the CDR3 is TGTGCCAGCAGTTACGCGGAGACAGTTTATGGCTACACCTTC. The rearrangement links TRBV6-5 to TRBJ1-2; TRBD1 might be the D (5 bases). V was cut by 2 bases and J by 5 bases, with 12 bases left in between. This CDR3 region has 14 residues. Germline CDR1 MNHEY, CDR2 SVGAGI.

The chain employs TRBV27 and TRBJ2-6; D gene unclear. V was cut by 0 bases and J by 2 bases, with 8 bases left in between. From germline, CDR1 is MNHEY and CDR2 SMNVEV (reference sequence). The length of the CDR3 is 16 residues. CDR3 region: CASSLSRMTGANVLTF. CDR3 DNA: TGTGCCAGCAGTTTATCCCGAATGACTGGGGCCAACGTCCTGACTTTC. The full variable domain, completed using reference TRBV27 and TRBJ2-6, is EAQVTQNPRYLITVTGKKLTVTCSQNMNHEYMSWYRQDPGLGLRQIYYSMNVEVTDKGDVPEGYKVSRKEKRNFPLILESPSPNQTSLYFCASSLSRMTGANVLTFGAGSRLTVL.

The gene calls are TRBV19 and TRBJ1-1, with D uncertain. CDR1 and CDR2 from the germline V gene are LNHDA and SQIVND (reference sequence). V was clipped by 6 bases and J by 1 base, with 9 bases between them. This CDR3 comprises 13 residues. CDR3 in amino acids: CASSRIENTEAFF. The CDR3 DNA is TGTGCCAGTAGCCGTATAGAGAACACTGAAGCTTTCTTT.

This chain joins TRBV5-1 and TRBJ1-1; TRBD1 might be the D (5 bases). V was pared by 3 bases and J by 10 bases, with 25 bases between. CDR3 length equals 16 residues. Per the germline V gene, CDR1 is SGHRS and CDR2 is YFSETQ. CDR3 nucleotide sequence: TGCGCCAGCAGCTCCGCCTGGGCGGGGCCCGAGCGAGGAGCTTTCTTT. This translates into CASSSAWAGPERGAFF.

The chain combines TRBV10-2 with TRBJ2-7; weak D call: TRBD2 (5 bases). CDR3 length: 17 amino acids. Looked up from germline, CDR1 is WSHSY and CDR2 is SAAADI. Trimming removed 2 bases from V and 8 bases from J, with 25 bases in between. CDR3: CASSEPSSGEGGTKQYF. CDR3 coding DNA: TGCGCCAGCAGTGAGCCGTCTTCTGGGGAAGGAGGTACGAAGCAGTACTTC.

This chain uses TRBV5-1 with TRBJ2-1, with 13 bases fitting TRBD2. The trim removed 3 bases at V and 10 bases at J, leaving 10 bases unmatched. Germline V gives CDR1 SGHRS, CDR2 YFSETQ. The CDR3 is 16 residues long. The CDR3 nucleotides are TGCGCCAGCAGCTCTGAACTAGCGGGAGGGCCTGAGGAGCAGTTCTTC. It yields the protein CASSSELAGGPEEQFF.

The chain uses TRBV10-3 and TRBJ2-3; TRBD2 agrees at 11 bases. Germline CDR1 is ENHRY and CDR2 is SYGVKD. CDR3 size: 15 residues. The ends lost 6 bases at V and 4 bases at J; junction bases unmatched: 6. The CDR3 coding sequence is TGTGCCATCAGGACGGGACTAGCGGCAGCAGATACGCAGTATTTT. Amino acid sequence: CAIRTGLAAADTQYF.

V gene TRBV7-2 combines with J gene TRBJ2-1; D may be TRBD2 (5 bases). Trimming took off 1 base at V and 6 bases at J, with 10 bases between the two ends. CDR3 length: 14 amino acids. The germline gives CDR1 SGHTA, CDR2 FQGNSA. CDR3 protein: CASSLVPLANEQFF. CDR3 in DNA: TGTGCCAGCAGCTTAGTCCCTCTAGCCAATGAGCAGTTCTTC.

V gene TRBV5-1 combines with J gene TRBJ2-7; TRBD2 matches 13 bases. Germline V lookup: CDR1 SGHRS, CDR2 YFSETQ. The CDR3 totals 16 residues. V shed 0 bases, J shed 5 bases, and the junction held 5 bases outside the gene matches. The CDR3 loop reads CASSLEGLAGSDEQYF. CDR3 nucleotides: TGCGCCAGCAGCTTGGAGGGACTAGCGGGATCAGACGAGCAGTACTTC.

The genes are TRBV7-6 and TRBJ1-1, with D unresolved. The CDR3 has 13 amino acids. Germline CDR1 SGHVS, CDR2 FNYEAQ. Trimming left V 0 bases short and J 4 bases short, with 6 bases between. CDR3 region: CASSLAGFTEAFF. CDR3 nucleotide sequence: TGTGCCAGCAGCTTAGCGGGGTTCACTGAAGCTTTCTTT.

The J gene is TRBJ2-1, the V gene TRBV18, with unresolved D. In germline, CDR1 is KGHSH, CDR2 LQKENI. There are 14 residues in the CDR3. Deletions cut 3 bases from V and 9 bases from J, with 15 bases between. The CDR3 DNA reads TGTGCCAGCTCACCGCTTATATCGGTAGGTGAGCAGTTCTTC. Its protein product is CASSPLISVGEQFF.

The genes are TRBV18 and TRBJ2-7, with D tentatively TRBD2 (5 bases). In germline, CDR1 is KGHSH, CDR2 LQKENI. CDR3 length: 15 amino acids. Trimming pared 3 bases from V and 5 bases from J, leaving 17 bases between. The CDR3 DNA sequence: TGTGCCAGCTCACCCCGATGGAGCGGATCGGACGAGCAGTACTTC. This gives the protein CASSPRWSGSDEQYF.

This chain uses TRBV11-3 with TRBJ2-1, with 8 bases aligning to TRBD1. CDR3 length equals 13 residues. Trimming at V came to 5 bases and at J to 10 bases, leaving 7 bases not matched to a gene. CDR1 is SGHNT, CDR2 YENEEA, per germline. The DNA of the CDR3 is TGTGCCAGCAGCATCGACAGGGGAAGCGAGCAGTTCTTC. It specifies CASSIDRGSEQFF.

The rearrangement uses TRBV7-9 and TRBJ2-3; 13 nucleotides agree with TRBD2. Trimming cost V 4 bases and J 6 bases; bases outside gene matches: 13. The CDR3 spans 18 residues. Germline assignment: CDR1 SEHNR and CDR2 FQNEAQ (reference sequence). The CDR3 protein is CASSSTSGGPLVPDTQYF. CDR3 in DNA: TGTGCCAGCAGCTCGACTAGCGGGGGGCCCTTAGTCCCTGATACGCAGTATTTT.

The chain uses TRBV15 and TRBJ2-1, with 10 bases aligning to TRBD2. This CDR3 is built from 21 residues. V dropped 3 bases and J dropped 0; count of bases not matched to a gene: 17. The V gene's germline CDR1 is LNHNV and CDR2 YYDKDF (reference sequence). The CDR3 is CATSSTRRRLAGQSSYNEQFF. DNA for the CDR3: TGTGCCACCAGCAGCACGCGACGGAGACTAGCGGGCCAGAGCTCCTACAATGAGCAGTTCTTC.